Here is one T cell receptor beta chain with its context. These data are taken from a study of blood T cell repertoires in COVID-19. Study overall: The origin of the acute and convalescent COVID-19 samples was the United States, Italy and Spain. The cDNA or gDNA used as material had been derived from T cells, B-cell-depleted T cells, or PBMCs.

The repertoire was sequenced with immunoSEQ multiplex PCR; TCRdb's copy has only in-frame clones and lacks some. The table has 220,000 or so clones, more than 75% seen once. The CDR3 has 15 amino acids. The J segment lost 3 bases and the V segment lost 4 bases, leaving 6 bases of the junction unmatched. Germline V lookup: CDR1 SGHVS, CDR2 FQNEAQ. Source material: peripheral blood. The clonotype comes from a woman at least 80 years old with COVID-19, enrolled during active disease. The V and J genes are TRBV7-8 and TRBJ1-2, with 9 bases aligning to TRBD1. The CDR3 bases are TGTGCCAGCAGCTCTACAGGGGGCGGCGACTATGGCTACACCTTC. Translation: CASSSTGGGDYGYTF. Looking up the rest from reference TRBV7-8 and TRBJ1-2 gives the full variable domain: GAGVSQSPRYKVAKRGQDVALRCDPISGHVSLFWYQQALGQGPEFLTYFQNEAQLDKSGLPSDRFFAERPEGSVSTLKIQRTQQEDSAVYLCASSSTGGGDYGYTFGSGTRLTVV.